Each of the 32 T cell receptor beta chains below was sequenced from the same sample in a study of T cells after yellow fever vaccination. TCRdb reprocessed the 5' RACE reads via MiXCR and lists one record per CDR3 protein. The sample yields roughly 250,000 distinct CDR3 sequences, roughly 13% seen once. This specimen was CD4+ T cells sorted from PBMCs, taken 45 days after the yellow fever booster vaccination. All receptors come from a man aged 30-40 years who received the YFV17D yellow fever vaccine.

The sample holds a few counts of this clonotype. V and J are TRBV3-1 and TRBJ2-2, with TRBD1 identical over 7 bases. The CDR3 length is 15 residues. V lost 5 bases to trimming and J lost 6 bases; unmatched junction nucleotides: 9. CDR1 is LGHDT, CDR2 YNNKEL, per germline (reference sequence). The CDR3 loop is CASSNTGVIAGELFF. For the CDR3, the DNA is TGTGCCAGCAGCAACACAGGGGTTATCGCCGGGGAGCTGTTTTTT.

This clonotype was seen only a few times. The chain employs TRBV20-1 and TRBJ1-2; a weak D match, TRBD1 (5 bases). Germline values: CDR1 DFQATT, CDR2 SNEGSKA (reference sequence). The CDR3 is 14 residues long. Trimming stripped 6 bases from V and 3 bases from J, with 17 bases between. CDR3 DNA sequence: TGCAGTGCAACAATACTGGGGCAGGACTATGGCTACACCTTC. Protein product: CSATILGQDYGYTF.

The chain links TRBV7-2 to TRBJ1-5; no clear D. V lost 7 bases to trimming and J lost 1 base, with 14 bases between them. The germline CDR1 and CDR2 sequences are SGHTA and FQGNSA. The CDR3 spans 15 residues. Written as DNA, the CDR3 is TGTGCCAGCACCCGGGAGTTAACGAGCAATCAGCCCCAGCATTTT. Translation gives CASTRELTSNQPQHF.

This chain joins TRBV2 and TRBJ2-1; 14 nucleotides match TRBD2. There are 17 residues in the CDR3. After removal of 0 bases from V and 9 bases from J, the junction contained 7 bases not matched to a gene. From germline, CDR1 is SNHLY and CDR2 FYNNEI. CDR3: CASSEALAGLAGVEQFF. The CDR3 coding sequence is TGTGCCAGCAGTGAAGCGTTAGCGGGACTAGCGGGAGTTGAGCAGTTCTTC.

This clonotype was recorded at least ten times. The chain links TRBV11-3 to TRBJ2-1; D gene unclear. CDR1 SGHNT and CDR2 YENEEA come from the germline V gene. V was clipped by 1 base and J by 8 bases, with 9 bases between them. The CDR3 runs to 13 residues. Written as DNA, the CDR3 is TGTGCCAGCAGCTTAGGGTCGGAACATGAGCAGTTCTTC. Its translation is CASSLGSEHEQFF.

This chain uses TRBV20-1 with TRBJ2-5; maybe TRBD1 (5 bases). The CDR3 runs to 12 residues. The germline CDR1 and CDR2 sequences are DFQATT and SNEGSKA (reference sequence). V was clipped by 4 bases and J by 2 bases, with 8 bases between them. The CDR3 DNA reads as TGCAGTGCTAAGCAGGGTCAAGAGACCCAGTACTTC. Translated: CSAKQGQETQYF.

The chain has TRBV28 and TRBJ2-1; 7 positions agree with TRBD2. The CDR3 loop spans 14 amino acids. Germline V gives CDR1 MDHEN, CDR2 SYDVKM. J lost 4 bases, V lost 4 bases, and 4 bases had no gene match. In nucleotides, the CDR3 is TGTGCCAGCAGTTGGGAGGGAGCATACAATGAGCAGTTCTTC. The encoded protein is CASSWEGAYNEQFF.

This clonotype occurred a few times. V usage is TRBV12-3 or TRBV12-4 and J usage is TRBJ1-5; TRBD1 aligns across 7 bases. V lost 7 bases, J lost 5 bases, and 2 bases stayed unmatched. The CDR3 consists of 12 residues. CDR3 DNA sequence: TGTGCCAGCACAACAGGGGATCAGCCCCAGCATTTT. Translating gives CASTTGDQPQHF.

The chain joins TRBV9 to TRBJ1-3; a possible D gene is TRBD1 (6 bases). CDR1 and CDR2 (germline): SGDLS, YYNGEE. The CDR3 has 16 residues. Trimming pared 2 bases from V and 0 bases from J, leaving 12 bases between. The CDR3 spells CASSVGGANSGNTIYF. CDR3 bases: TGTGCCAGCAGCGTTGGGGGGGCCAACTCTGGAAACACCATATATTTT.

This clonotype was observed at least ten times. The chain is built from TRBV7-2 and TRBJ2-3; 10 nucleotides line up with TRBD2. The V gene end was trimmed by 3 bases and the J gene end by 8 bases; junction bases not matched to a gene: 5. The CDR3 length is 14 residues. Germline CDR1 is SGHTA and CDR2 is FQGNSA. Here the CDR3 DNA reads TGTGCCAGCAGCTTCTCTAGCGGGAGAAGTACGCAGTATTTT. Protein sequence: CASSFSSGRSTQYF.

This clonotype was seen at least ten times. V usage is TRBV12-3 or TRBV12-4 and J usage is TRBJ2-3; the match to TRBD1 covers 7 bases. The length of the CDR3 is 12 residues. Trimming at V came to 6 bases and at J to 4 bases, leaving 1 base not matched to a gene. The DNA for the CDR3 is TGTGCCAGCAGGGGGACAGCAGATACGCAGTATTTT. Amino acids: CASRGTADTQYF.

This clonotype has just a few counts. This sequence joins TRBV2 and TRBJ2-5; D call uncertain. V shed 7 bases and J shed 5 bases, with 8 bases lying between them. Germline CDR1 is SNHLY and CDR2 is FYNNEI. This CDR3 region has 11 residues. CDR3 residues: CASTPRETQYF. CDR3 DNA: TGTGCCAGCACCCCCCGGGAGACCCAGTACTTC. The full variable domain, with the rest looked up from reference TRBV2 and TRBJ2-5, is EPEVTQTPSHQVTQMGQEVILRCVPISNHLYFYWYRQILGQKVEFLVSFYNNEISEKSEIFDDQFSVERPDGSNFTLKIRSTKLEDSAMYFCASTPRETQYFGPGTRLLVL.

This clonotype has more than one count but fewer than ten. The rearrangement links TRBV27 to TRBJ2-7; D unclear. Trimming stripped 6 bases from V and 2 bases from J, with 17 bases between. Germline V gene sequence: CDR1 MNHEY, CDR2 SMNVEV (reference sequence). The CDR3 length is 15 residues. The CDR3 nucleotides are TGTGCCAGCAGACCTGACCCCCTCTACCCCTACGAGCAGTACTTC. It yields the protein CASRPDPLYPYEQYF.

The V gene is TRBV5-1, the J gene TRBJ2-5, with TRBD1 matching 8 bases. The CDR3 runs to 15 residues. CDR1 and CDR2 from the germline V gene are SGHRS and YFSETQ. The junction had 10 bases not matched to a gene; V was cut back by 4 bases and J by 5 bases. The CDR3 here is CASSKTGQDQETQYF. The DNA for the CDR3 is TGCGCCAGCAGCAAAACGGGACAGGATCAGGAGACCCAGTACTTC.

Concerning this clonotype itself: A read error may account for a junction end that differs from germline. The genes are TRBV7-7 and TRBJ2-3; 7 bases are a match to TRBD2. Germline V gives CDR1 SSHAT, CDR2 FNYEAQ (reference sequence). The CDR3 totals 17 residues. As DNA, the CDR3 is TGTGCTAGCAGCTTAGTAATAAGGCGGGAGTGCACAGATACGCAGTATTTT. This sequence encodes CASSLVIRRECTDTQYF.

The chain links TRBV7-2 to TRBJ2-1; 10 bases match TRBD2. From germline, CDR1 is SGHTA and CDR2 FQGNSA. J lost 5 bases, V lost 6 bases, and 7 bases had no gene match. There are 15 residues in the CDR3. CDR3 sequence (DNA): TGTGCCAGCAGGTTCCAGACTAGCGGGCACAATGAGCAGTTCTTC. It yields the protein CASRFQTSGHNEQFF.

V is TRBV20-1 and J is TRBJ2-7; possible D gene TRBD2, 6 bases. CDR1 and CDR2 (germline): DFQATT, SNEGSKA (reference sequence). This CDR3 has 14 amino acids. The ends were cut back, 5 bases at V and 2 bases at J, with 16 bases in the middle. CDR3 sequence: CSAGIGSGTYEQYF. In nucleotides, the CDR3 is TGCAGTGCTGGGATCGGGAGTGGAACCTACGAGCAGTACTTC.

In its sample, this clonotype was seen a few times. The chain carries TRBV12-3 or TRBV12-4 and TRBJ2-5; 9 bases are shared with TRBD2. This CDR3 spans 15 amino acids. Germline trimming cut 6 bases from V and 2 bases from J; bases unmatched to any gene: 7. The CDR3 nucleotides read TGTGCCAGCAGAGCCGGGACTAGCAGACAAGAGACCCAGTACTTC. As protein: CASRAGTSRQETQYF.

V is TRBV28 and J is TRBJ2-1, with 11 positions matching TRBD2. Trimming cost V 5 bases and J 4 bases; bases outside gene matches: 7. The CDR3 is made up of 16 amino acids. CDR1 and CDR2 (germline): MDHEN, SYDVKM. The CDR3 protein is CASSSGTSGNYNEQFF. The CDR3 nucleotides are TGTGCCAGCAGTAGCGGGACTAGCGGAAATTACAATGAGCAGTTCTTC.

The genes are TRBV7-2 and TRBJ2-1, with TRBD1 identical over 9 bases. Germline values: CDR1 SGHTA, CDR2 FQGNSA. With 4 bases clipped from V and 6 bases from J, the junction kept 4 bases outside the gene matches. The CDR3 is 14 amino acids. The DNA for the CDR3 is TGTGCCAGCAGCTGGACAGGGGTCGGCAATGAGCAGTTCTTC. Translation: CASSWTGVGNEQFF. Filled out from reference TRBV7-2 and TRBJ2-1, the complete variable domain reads GAGVSQSPSNKVTEKGKDVELRCDPISGHTALYWYRQSLGQGLEFLIYFQGNSAPDKSGLPSDRFSAERTGGSVSTLTIQRTQQEDSAVYLCASSWTGVGNEQFFGPGTRLTVL.

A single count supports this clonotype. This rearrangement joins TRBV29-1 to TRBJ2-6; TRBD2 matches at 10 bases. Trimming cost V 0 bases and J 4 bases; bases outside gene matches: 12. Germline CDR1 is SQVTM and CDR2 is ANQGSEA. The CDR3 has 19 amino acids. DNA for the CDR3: TGCAGCGTTGAAGATCGGGGGGCTAGCGGGAGTCCAGGGGCCAACGTCCTGACTTTC. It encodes CSVEDRGASGSPGANVLTF.

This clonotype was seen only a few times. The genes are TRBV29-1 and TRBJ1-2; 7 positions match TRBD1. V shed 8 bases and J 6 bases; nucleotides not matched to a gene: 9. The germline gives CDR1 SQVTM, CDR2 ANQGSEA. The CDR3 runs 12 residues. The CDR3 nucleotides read TGCAGCTTCTCTCAGGGGGGGGATGGCTACACCTTC. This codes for CSFSQGGDGYTF. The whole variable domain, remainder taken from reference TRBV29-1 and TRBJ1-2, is SAVISQKPSRDICQRGTSLTIQCQVDSQVTMMFWYRQQPGQSLTLIATANQGSEATYESGFVIDKFPISRPNLTFSTLTVSNMSPEDSSIYLCSFSQGGDGYTFGSGTRLTVV.

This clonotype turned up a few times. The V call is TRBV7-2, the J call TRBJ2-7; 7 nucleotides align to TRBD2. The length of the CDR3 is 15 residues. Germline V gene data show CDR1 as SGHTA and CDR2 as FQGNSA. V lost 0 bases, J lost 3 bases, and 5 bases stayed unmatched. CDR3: CASSLAAGEIYEQYF. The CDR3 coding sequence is TGTGCCAGCAGCTTAGCTGCGGGAGAGATCTACGAGCAGTACTTC.

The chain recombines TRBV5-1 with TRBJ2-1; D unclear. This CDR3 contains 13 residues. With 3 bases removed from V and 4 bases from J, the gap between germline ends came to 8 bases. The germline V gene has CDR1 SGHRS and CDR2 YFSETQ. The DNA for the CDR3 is TGCGCCAGCAGCTCCAGCGAGTACAATGAGCAGTTCTTC. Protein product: CASSSSEYNEQFF. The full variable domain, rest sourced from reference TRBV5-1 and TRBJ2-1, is KAGVTQTPRYLIKTRGQQVTLSCSPISGHRSVSWYQQTPGQGLQFLFEYFSETQRNKGNFPGRFSGRQFSNSRSEMNVSTLELGDSALYLCASSSSEYNEQFFGPGTRLTVL.

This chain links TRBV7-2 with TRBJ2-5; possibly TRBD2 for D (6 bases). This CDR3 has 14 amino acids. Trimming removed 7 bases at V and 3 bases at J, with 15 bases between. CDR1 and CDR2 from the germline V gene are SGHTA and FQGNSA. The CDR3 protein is CASTPFGGKETQYF. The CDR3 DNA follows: TGTGCCAGCACCCCCTTCGGGGGAAAAGAGACCCAGTACTTC.

The CDR3 loop reads CASSMRRSVTDEQYF. The CDR3 region has the DNA TGTGCCAGTAGTATGCGCAGGTCGGTAACGGACGAGCAGTACTTC. The chain combines TRBV19 with TRBJ2-7, with no clear D. This CDR3 is built from 15 residues. Trimming stripped 3 bases from V and 5 bases from J, with 17 bases between. Germline V gene sequence: CDR1 LNHDA, CDR2 SQIVND (reference sequence). Variable domain in full (rest from reference TRBV19 and TRBJ2-7): DGGITQSPKYLFRKEGQNVTLSCEQNLNHDAMYWYRQDPGQGLRLIYYSQIVNDFQKGDIAEGYSVSREKKESFPLTVTSAQKNPTAFYLCASSMRRSVTDEQYFGPGTRLTVT.

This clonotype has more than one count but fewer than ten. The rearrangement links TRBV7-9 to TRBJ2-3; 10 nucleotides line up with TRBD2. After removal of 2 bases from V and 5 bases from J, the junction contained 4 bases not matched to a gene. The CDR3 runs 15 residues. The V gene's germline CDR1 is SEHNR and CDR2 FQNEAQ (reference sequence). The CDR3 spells CASSLSSGSRDTQYF. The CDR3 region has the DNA TGTGCCAGCAGCTTATCTAGCGGGAGCCGAGATACGCAGTATTTT.

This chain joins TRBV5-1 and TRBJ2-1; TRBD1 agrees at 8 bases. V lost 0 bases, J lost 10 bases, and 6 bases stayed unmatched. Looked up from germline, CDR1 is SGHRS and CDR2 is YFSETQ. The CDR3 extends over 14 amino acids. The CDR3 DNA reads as TGCGCCAGCAGCTTGGGGGACAGGTGGCGGGAGCAGTTCTTC. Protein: CASSLGDRWREQFF.

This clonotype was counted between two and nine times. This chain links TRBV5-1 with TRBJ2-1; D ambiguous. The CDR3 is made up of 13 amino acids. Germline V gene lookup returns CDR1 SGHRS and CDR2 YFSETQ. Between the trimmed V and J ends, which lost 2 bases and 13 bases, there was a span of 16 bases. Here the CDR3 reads CASSLNPALHQFF. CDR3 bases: TGCGCCAGCAGCTTAAATCCGGCCCTACACCAGTTCTTC.

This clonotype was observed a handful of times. As DNA, the CDR3 is TGTGCCAGCAGCCCAAGTGGGTACTATGGCTACACCTTC. This encodes CASSPSGYYGYTF. This chain joins TRBV9 and TRBJ1-2; D gene unclear. Deletions cut 4 bases from V and 3 bases from J, with 10 bases between. CDR3 size: 13 residues. From germline, CDR1 is SGDLS and CDR2 YYNGEE. The entire variable domain, with the rest obtained from reference TRBV9 and TRBJ1-2, is as follows: DSGVTQTPKHLITATGQRVTLRCSPRSGDLSVYWYQQSLDQGLQFLIQYYNGEERAKGNILERFSAQQFPDLHSELNLSSLELGDSALYFCASSPSGYYGYTFGSGTRLTVV.

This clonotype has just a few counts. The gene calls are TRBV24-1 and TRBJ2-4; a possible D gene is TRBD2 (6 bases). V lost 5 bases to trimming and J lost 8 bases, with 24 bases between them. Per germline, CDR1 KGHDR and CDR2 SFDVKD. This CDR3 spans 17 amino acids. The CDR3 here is CATSVLAERAKRDIQYF. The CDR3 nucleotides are TGTGCCACCAGTGTCCTGGCCGAGAGGGCAAAGCGGGACATTCAGTACTTC.

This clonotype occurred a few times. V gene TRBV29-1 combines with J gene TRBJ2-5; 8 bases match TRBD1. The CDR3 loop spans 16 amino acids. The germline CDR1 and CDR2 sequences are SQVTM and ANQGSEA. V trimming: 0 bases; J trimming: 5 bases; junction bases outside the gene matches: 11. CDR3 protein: CSVEEVQGVREETQYF. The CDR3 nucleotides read TGCAGCGTTGAAGAGGTACAGGGGGTACGTGAGGAGACCCAGTACTTC.